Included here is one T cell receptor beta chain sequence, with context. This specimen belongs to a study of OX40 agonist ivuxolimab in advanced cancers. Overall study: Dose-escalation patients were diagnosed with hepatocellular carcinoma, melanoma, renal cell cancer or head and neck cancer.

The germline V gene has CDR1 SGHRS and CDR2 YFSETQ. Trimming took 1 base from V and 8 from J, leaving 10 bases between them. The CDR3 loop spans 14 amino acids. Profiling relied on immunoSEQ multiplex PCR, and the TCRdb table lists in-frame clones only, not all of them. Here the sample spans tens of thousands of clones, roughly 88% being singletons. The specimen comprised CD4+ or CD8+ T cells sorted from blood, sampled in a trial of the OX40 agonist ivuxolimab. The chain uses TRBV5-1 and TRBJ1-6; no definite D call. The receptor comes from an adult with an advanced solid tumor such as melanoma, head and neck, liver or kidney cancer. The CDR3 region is CASSLSGQDSPLHF. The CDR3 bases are TGCGCCAGCAGCTTGTCCGGGCAAGATTCACCCCTCCACTTT.